One and the same sample provided the 3 T cell receptor beta chains below, sequenced in a study of immune heterogeneity within non-small cell lung tumors. Bulk tumor genomic DNA, 600 ng per sample, was the template. Primary tumors were biopsied several times each, far apart, intraoperatively. Each patient presented with untreated, newly diagnosed non-small cell lung cancer and received curative surgery. With 32 V and 13 J primers, multiplex PCR amplified the TCR beta CDR3. TCRdb re-analysed the multiplex PCR reads in MiXCR, keeping a single row per CDR3 protein. Counted here are 9,500 to 13,000 distinct CDR3 sequences, approximately 25% occurring once; the ten biggest clones make up approximately 30%. Source material: lung tumor tissue. The receptors shown here come from a woman aged 45-65 years with non-small cell lung cancer.

This clonotype showed up just a few times. V and J are TRBV10-3 and TRBJ1-2; no reliable D call. Germline CDR1 ENHRY, CDR2 SYGVKD. With 0 bases removed from V and 8 bases from J, the gap between germline ends came to 16 bases. This CDR3 contains 15 residues. CDR3 DNA sequence: TGTGCCATCAGTGAGTCGGGTTCGGCTCCGGGGGGCTACACCTTC. This translates into CAISESGSAPGGYTF.

This clonotype came up many times. This sequence joins TRBV7-2 and TRBJ2-1; D not certain. Trimming cost V 5 bases and J 6 bases, with 5 bases left between them. This CDR3 region has 11 residues. CDR1 is SGHTA, CDR2 FQGNSA, per germline. The CDR3 sequence: CASSNLNEQFF. The CDR3 DNA reads TGTGCCAGCAGCAACCTCAATGAGCAGTTCTTC.

This clonotype has only a few counts. A much larger clone differs from this one at a single base, so this may be a read error. This sequence joins TRBV20-1 and TRBJ1-6; TRBD1 is a possible D gene (5 bases). CDR3 length: 16 residues. Germline V lookup: CDR1 DFQATT, CDR2 SNEGSKA (reference sequence). The CDR3 is CSAQGGQSSYNSPLYF. The CDR3 DNA sequence: TGCAGTGCCCAGGGCGGCCAGAGCTCCTATAATTCACCCCTCTACTTT.